This entry is about one T cell receptor beta chain. Which antigen it targets is not known. Base qualities were left out, and no much larger clone turns up one base away. This specimen belongs to a study of cytomegalovirus exposure and HLA in healthy donors (TCRdb year 2017). For the study in its entirety: According to an earlier analysis of a few hundred of the donors, about 170 million T cells yielded roughly 110 million unique TCR beta sequences and approximately 280 Gb of sequence data. An early release covering around 630 HLA-typed donors comprised approximately 290 gigabases of sequencing data and around 86 million unique TCR sequences. Of the roughly 400 genotyped donors, over 70% fell in the genetic ancestry cluster associated with self-reported Caucasian donors. The aim of the study was to test whether cataloging public T cell receptors could identify signatures of past pathogen exposure. The study used immunosequencing to profile the T cell repertoires of approximately 690 subjects and linked those repertoires to cytomegalovirus serostatus. In addition to the first cohort of hundreds of subjects, a separate validation cohort of 120 different subjects was used. High-throughput TCR immunosequencing, statistical association of individual TCRs with disease status, and machine learning were combined to predict cytomegalovirus infection status. A later analysis re-examined previously published TCR beta repertoires from more than 550 donors and added high-resolution HLA genotyping to investigate patterns of TCR occurrence. The later analysis used no new phenotypic data to find candidate immune exposures, relying instead on TCR beta sequences and their occurrence across donors. To decide whether each TCR beta V gene segment behaved as functional or pseudogenic, an earlier analysis of over 500 of the donors relied on high-throughput TCR beta sequencing. Donor age, sex, ethnicity and CMV serostatus were compiled together with the repertoire data. Genome-wide SNP genotypes for about 60% of the roughly 700 donors were used in a later genetic analysis, which treated that subset as a discovery cohort. All discovery cohort repertoires had been generated on a single sequencing platform. Both class I and class II loci were covered by HLA typing, at four-digit resolution. Typing coverage varied by locus: roughly 620-640 donors for A, B, C, DRB1 and DQB1; around 560 for DQA1; over 600 for DPA1; roughly 450 for DPB1. Several DR-DQ haplotypes were treated as single units for association and clustering because of strong linkage in the cohort. Among 398 genotyped donors of the cohort, an average of approximately 200,000 unique TCR beta nucleotide sequences was sequenced per donor, of which roughly 17% were non-productive. General findings and caveats noted by the study authors: The study gave a list of 150 to 200 TCR beta chains associated with cytomegalovirus. The presence/absence analyses assumed that sequencing depth was roughly uniform across donors, and that assumption may not be true. A later genetic analysis associated a missense DCLRE1C variant with V-gene and J-gene trimming of TCR beta chains, and an independent cohort replicated the association. The classifier was reported to diagnose cytomegalovirus status with high specificity and sensitivity in both the original cohort and the validation cohort. Because HLA typing was unavailable for some donors at each locus, only the typed subset was used in association tests. A cluster of highly shared sequence variants was judged likely to represent a technical artifact of the sequencing pipeline. According to a later analysis, TCR association rates differed among HLA loci, with DRB1 alleles showing the most associated TCRs and HLA-C alleles showing the fewest. While some public TCRs were present in many individuals, most TCR sequences turned up only very rarely across donors. When HLA alleles, especially DR and DQ, strongly co-occurred, attributing TCR associations to individual alleles was difficult. In vitro tests confirmed that a few of the cytomegalovirus-associated TCR beta chains recognize cytomegalovirus antigens. A later analysis found that most CMV-associated TCR beta chains appeared HLA-restricted, with HLA associations seemingly driven largely by CMV exposure. A further reported finding was that TCR beta sequences accurately predicted the HLA-A and HLA-B alleles for most subjects in the first cohort. The 87-base-pair reads could not distinguish some IMGT-functional V segments, including TRBV6-2 and TRBV6-3, so those segments were excluded. According to the authors, the approach could potentially be generalized to other disease states and immunological phenotypes. Several of the top co-occurrence clusters appeared to be linked to parvovirus B19, influenza, CMV and Epstein-Barr virus, according to a later analysis. The earlier analysis of approximately 560 of the donors excluded roughly 16 rarely observed V segments, including chromosome 9 orphons, because counts were too low. In this cohort, only TCR beta chains were sequenced, and detectable features were limited by the absence of alpha or paired-chain data. Broadly in line with IMGT annotations, most TCR beta V segments showed up in productive rearrangements about 90% or about 30% of the time in an earlier analysis of around 600 of the donors. Compared with the 666-donor mean, donors in an Asian-associated ancestry cluster had fewer N-insertions in productive TCRs, according to a later genetic analysis. At a false discovery rate of 0.05, a later analysis linked around 17,000 TCR beta sequences to specific HLA alleles. In a later analysis, HLA-associated TCR beta chains showed more clonal expansion and lower generation probabilities than non-associated chains that were equally common. For the cohort, immune exposure information was limited to CMV serostatus. Linkage disequilibrium might explain the correlated functional status among segregating V segments, but an unknown experimental factor could not be excluded.

Between the V and J ends, shortened by 6 bases and 5 bases respectively, the junction contains 14 bases. The CDR3 sequence holds 15 residues, the cysteine and phenylalanine included. Only the CDR3 DNA stays, 45 bases, in frame from base 1. CDR1 is given as KGHSH and CDR2 as LQKENI, both from the germline V gene. The cohort comprised 670 or so healthy bone marrow donors. At the time of sampling, every cohort member was nominally healthy, though immune exposures that went unrecorded were likely present. The donor was CMV seropositive and was included in the group of almost 300 seropositive cohort members. Each donor provided a peripheral blood sample, and peripheral blood mononuclear cells were used for TCR beta sequencing. The Qiagen DNeasy Blood Extraction Kit was used to extract genomic DNA from the blood cell samples. The library was prepared using the immunoSEQ multiplex PCR assay. For the multiplex PCR, a mixture combining 60 forward primers for TCR Vbeta segments and 13 reverse primers for TCR Jbeta segments was used. The CDR3 region of rearranged TCR beta genes was amplified from genomic DNA with a multiplex PCR assay. The Illumina HiSeq System was used to sequence the amplified TCR beta libraries as 87-base-pair reads. Regarding the original processing steps: A later analysis counted approximately 84 million unique TCR beta chains across the 550 to 800 repertoires, and around 9.9 million of these chains were shared by at least two donors. Raw reads were error-corrected and collapsed into unique sequences with a nearest-neighbor algorithm that merged closely related sequences to remove PCR and sequencing errors. V, D and J gene segments were assigned by aligning CDR3 sequences to IMGT reference sequences. For a sequence to be retained, a match of at least six nucleotides was required to both a V gene segment and a J gene segment. A rearrangement counted as productive if the CDR3 had no stop codons and remained in frame with V and J, and every other rearrangement counted as non-productive. CDR3 was defined according to IMGT convention as the region running from the second conserved V-encoded cysteine to the conserved J-encoded phenylalanine. Sequences without an unambiguous match to a single V gene segment were excluded from the earlier analysis of about 600 of the donors. In an earlier analysis of some 590 of the donors, a V segment was called functional when productive rearrangements were above 56.7%, and segregating when the standard deviation between donors exceeded 5%. A statistical classification framework was built to diagnose cytomegalovirus status from the catalog of TCR beta chain sequences. In a later analysis, TCR nucleotide sequences were compared against IMGT/GENE-DB human TR gene sequences so that V and J genes could be assigned. The TCRdist pipeline was used in a later analysis to assign CDR3 sequences and most-parsimonious VDJ recombination scenarios. In a later analysis, every TCR beta chain was defined by the combination of its CDR3 amino acid sequence and its V-gene family, and reads without a unique V-gene family were dropped. To address suspected cross-contamination and a sequencing artifact, a later analysis removed several hundred highly shared, low-generation-probability nucleotide sequences. In a later analysis, a clonal expansion index for each public chain was calculated from normalized within-repertoire ranks of inferred template counts. Generation probabilities in a later analysis came from a VDJ recombination model fitted to out-of-frame rearrangements, and those results were checked against IGoR. Hypergeometric tests were used in a later analysis to score TCR-TCR, TCR-HLA and TCR-CMV co-occurrence, with a repertoire-size bias correction applied to the TCR pairs. To estimate false discovery rates, a later analysis permuted the HLA or CMV assignments 20 times. A later analysis grouped co-occurring TCRs with DBSCAN, adding TCRdist sequence similarity when clustering within HLA-allele-positive subsets. Repertoires with fewer than 30,000 or more than 120,000 public chains were left out of co-occurrence clustering, as were five repertoires with anomalous nucleotide sharing. Entries here come from immuneACCESS through TCRdb and include only in-frame sequences with V and J called. Some clones fail to appear in such tables; in the studies checked, an unresolved V gene covers under half of the shortfall, and the cause of the remainder is unknown. V and J calls and clone size are given by that table; D and trimming were obtained from the DNA. The sample table records roughly 180,000 clones; 80% to 90% of these occur just once. About 9.3% of the sample is taken by the ten largest.

The chain couples TRBV18 to TRBJ1-6; confidence is insufficient to name the D gene. Sequences were obtained from PBMCs. The TCR sequence derives from a man aged 18 to 29 in good health and CMV-seropositive. The DNA reads TGTGCCAGCTCCCCGGAGGGCGGAAATAATTCACCCCTCCACTTT. It translates as CASSPEGGNNSPLHF.